This TCR beta chain is drawn from a study of blood T cell repertoires in COVID-19. Study-wide background: Spain, Italy and the United States supplied samples that represented acute and convalescent COVID-19. The analysed material was cDNA or gDNA that came from T cells, B-cell-depleted T cells, or PBMCs.

How the authors handled the data: Scientists estimated how many nucleated cells there were by amplifying reference gene primers. Repertoires were generated with immunoSEQ multiplex PCR, while TCRdb's copy carries only in-frame clones and drops some. V, J and clone size derive from that table, while D and trimming were established from the DNA sequence. The sample lists 90,000 to 120,000 clones, 82% seen once, with 4% to 5.5% in the top ten. The V segment lost 6 bases and the J segment 5 bases; nucleotides outside the gene matches: 15. The CDR3 spans 17 residues. In germline, CDR1 is KGHSH, CDR2 LQKENI.

The chain couples TRBV18 to TRBJ2-1; the match to TRBD1 covers 8 bases. The source is a man aged 55 to 70 with acute or convalescent COVID-19. Specimen: peripheral blood. DNA of the CDR3: TGTGCCAGCTCCGCTTCCCCCCCGGACAGGGAGAACAATGAGCAGTTCTTC. It translates to CASSASPPDRENNEQFF.